This is a list of T cell receptor beta chains from one sample in a study of T cells in Graves' hyperthyroidism and ophthalmopathy. TCRdb used MiXCR to reprocess the multiplex PCR reads, holding one entry per CDR3 protein. The sample contains a few hundred thousand distinct CDR3 sequences, around 16% of which appear only once. Sequencing was performed on blood. The receptor source for this set is a woman aged 40 to 50 with Graves' ophthalmopathy. The CDR3 runs from the conserved cysteine through the conserved F or W. Each record gives: clone size, D gene, V gene, J gene, CDR3 protein, CDR3 DNA. A D gene is named only where the DNA matches it firmly. Clone size is stated in some rows and not others, as once, few, many or a class when expanded.

many	.	TRBV5-1	TRBJ2-5	CASSLPSSGYETQYF	TGCGCCAGCAGCTTGCCGTCGTCGGGTTACGAGACCCAGTACTTC
.	.	TRBV6-1	TRBJ1-5	CASWVRGSNQPQHF	TGTGCCAGCTGGGTGAGGGGTAGCAATCAGCCCCAGCATTTT
many	TRBD2	TRBV28	TRBJ2-7	CASSLVGRQGVYEQYF	TGTGCCAGCAGTTTAGTCGGGAGGCAGGGTGTCTACGAGCAGTACTTC
.	.	TRBV10-2	TRBJ1-1	CASSPSWGEEEEAFF	TGCGCCAGCAGTCCCTCCTGGGGGGAGGAGGAGGAAGCTTTCTTT
many	.	TRBV29-1	TRBJ2-5	CSVKRDTNQETQYF	TGCAGCGTTAAACGGGACACCAACCAAGAGACCCAGTACTTC
.	.	TRBV6-1	TRBJ2-3	CASSPILGTDTQYF	TGTGCCAGCAGCCCGATCCTAGGCACAGATACGCAGTATTTT
few	.	TRBV3-1	TRBJ2-1	CASSHSGYEEQFF	TGTGCCAGCAGCCATTCGGGTTATGAGGAGCAGTTCTTC
.	.	TRBV6-5	TRBJ1-1	CASSYSGRPNTEAFF	TGTGCCAGCAGTTACTCCGGGCGGCCGAACACTGAAGCTTTCTTT
many	.	TRBV11-2	TRBJ2-3	CASSLGRGNRGDTQYF	TGTGCCAGCAGCTTAGGCCGGGGAAATCGGGGAGATACGCAGTATTTT
many	.	TRBV3-1	TRBJ2-2	CASSRLDRELFF	TGTGCCAGCAGCCGGCTCGACCGGGAGCTGTTTTTT
many	TRBD2	TRBV12-3/TRBV12-4	TRBJ2-1	CASMTSGGREQFF	TGTGCCAGCATGACTAGCGGGGGGCGTGAGCAGTTCTTC
many	TRBD2	TRBV7-9	TRBJ2-7	CASSGGLAREQYF	TGTGCCAGCAGCGGCGGACTAGCGAGGGAGCAGTACTTC
many	.	TRBV6-5	TRBJ1-2	CASSYGRRYGYTF	TGTGCCAGCAGTTACGGCCGCCGCTATGGCTACACCTTC
few	.	TRBV7-8	TRBJ2-1	CASSLAQVLTPSYLNEQFF	TGTGCCAGCAGCTTAGCGCAGGTCCTGACCCCGAGTTACTTGAATGAGCAGTTCTTC
few	.	TRBV30	TRBJ1-6	CAWRKSYYNSPLHF	TGTGCCTGGAGGAAATCATACTATAATTCACCCCTCCACTTT
few	TRBD1	TRBV19	TRBJ1-4	CASSRGQGLAANEKLFF	TGTGCCAGTAGTCGCGGACAGGGGCTTGCGGCTAATGAAAAACTGTTTTTT
many	.	TRBV2	TRBJ1-1	CASSETFGQLNTEAFF	TGTGCCAGCAGTGAAACGTTCGGGCAGTTGAACACTGAAGCTTTCTTT
few	.	TRBV2	TRBJ1-4	CASSFGQEEEKLFF	TGTGCCAGCAGTTTCGGACAAGAAGAAGAAAAACTGTTTTTT
.	.	TRBV7-9	TRBJ1-2	CASSAVTVNYGYTF	TGTGCCAGCAGTGCCGTCACAGTTAACTATGGCTACACCTTC
.	TRBD2	TRBV20-1	TRBJ2-7	CSAGGLALSYEQYF	TGCAGTGCTGGGGGACTAGCGCTATCCTACGAGCAGTACTTC
few	.	TRBV2	TRBJ2-5	CASIPGKAQETQYF	TGTGCCAGCATTCCCGGCAAGGCCCAGGAGACCCAGTACTTC
.	.	TRBV5-1	TRBJ2-3	CASSLVGASIQRTDTQYF	TGCGCCAGCAGCTTGGTCGGGGCCTCAATTCAGCGCACAGATACGCAGTATTTT
.	.	TRBV7-2	TRBJ1-5	CASSLVLGSNQPQHF	TGTGCCAGCAGCTTAGTTTTGGGTAGCAATCAGCCCCAGCATTTT
few	TRBD1	TRBV4-2	TRBJ1-6	CASSQGQGGNSPLHF	TGTGCCAGCAGCCAGGGACAGGGTGGTAATTCACCCCTCCACTTT
.	.	TRBV28	TRBJ1-3	CASSLIPVSGNTIYF	TGTGCCAGCAGTTTGATTCCCGTCTCTGGAAACACCATATATTTT
many	.	TRBV6-6	TRBJ2-1	CASSYGGLLNEQFF	TGTGCCAGCAGTTACGGCGGCCTACTCAATGAGCAGTTCTTC
.	.	TRBV19	TRBJ2-3	CASSIMTSPDTQYF	TGTGCCAGTAGTATTATGACTAGTCCAGATACGCAGTATTTT
many	TRBD2	TRBV19	TRBJ2-3	CASSLGLTSTDTQYF	TGTGCCAGTAGTTTGGGACTAACGAGCACAGATACGCAGTATTTT
few	TRBD2	TRBV2	TRBJ2-7	CASSGVAGDRREQYF	TGTGCCAGCAGTGGAGTAGCGGGGGACCGGAGAGAGCAGTACTTC
few	TRBD1	TRBV12-3/TRBV12-4	TRBJ1-5	CASSLRQGAQPQHF	TGTGCCAGCAGTTTACGACAGGGGGCTCAGCCCCAGCATTTT
many	TRBD1	TRBV2	TRBJ2-7	CASSEDRGPLMEQYF	TGTGCCAGCAGTGAAGACAGGGGGCCCCTTATGGAGCAGTACTTC
.	TRBD2	TRBV6-5	TRBJ2-1	CASSYSGLAGGPGEQFF	TGTGCCAGCAGTTACTCGGGACTAGCGGGGGGGCCCGGTGAGCAGTTCTTC
many	.	TRBV2	TRBJ2-1	CASSGQLYNEQFF	TGTGCCAGCAGTGGACAGCTCTACAATGAGCAGTTCTTC
once	.	TRBV5-1	TRBJ1-1	CASSPRLDTEAFF	TGCGCCAGCAGCCCCAGATTGGACACTGAAGCTTTCTTT
many	TRBD2	TRBV20-1	TRBJ2-3	CSAQRKTSGKADTQYF	TGCAGTGCTCAGCGCAAGACTAGCGGGAAAGCAGATACGCAGTATTTT
few	.	TRBV6-1	TRBJ1-6	CASRTGEADNSPLHF	TGTGCCAGCAGGACAGGCGAGGCCGATAATTCACCCCTCCACTTT
many	.	TRBV5-1	TRBJ1-1	CASMMGNMNTEAFF	TGCGCCAGCATGATGGGGAACATGAACACTGAAGCTTTCTTT
many	.	TRBV7-2	TRBJ2-1	CASSLMGSQPEQFF	TGTGCCAGCAGCTTAATGGGCAGCCAGCCTGAGCAGTTCTTC
many	.	TRBV3-1	TRBJ1-3	CASRRTASGNTIYF	TGTGCCAGCAGACGGACGGCTTCTGGAAACACCATATATTTT
many	.	TRBV11-2	TRBJ1-4	CASSTGTANEKLFF	TGTGCCAGCAGCACCGGGACGGCCAATGAAAAACTGTTTTTT
many	.	TRBV2	TRBJ2-5	CASVSGALETQYF	TGTGCCAGCGTTTCAGGGGCCCTTGAGACCCAGTACTTC
few	TRBD2	TRBV5-5	TRBJ2-5	CASRSGRGAETQYF	TGTGCCAGCAGGTCCGGGCGGGGGGCGGAGACCCAGTACTTC
few	.	TRBV18	TRBJ2-1	CASSPPAGNNEQFF	TGTGCCAGCTCACCACCGGCCGGGAACAATGAGCAGTTCTTC
few	TRBD2	TRBV18	TRBJ2-2	CASSKSGGDTGELFF	TGTGCCAGCTCGAAATCCGGGGGGGACACCGGGGAGCTGTTTTTT
.	.	TRBV25-1	TRBJ1-1	CASSDRNLGTPEAFF	TGTGCCAGCAGTGATCGTAACCTCGGGACACCTGAAGCTTTCTTT
many	.	TRBV18	TRBJ1-2	CASSLSTGQHGYTF	TGTGCCAGCTCACTTTCTACTGGGCAGCATGGCTACACCTTC
.	.	TRBV30	TRBJ1-3	CAFPTGNSGNTIYF	TGTGCCTTCCCGACGGGCAACTCTGGAAACACCATATATTTT
few	TRBD1	TRBV19	TRBJ1-6	CASSIKLYRDRHSPLHF	TGTGCCAGTAGTATAAAACTTTATCGGGACAGGCATTCACCCCTCCACTTT
.	TRBD2	TRBV5-1	TRBJ2-2	CASSGIAGVDTGELFF	TGTGCCAGCAGCGGGATAGCGGGAGTGGACACCGGGGAGCTGTTTTTT
few	TRBD1	TRBV11-2	TRBJ1-2	CASSSYRGTNYGYTF	TGTGCCAGCAGCTCCTACAGGGGAACCAACTATGGCTACACCTTC
.	.	TRBV15	TRBJ2-1	CATSRVLEVAVIYNEQFF	TGTGCCACCAGCAGAGTTCTGGAGGTAGCGGTTATCTACAATGAGCAGTTCTTC
few	.	TRBV9	TRBJ2-2	CASSVVPTGNTGELFF	TGTGCCAGCAGCGTAGTACCGACAGGGAACACCGGGGAGCTGTTTTTT
many	.	TRBV20-1	TRBJ2-4	CSASSPLGLAAKNIQYF	TGCAGTGCTAGTTCCCCTTTAGGCCTCGCAGCCAAAAACATTCAGTACTTC
many	.	TRBV2	TRBJ2-4	CASSESRGIVKNIQYF	TGTGCCAGCAGTGAATCACGCGGGATCGTCAAAAACATTCAGTACTTC
many	TRBD1	TRBV11-2	TRBJ2-3	CASSLFRGTGSTDTQYF	TGTGCCAGCAGCTTATTTAGAGGGACAGGGTCCACAGATACGCAGTATTTT
.	.	TRBV28	TRBJ1-1	CASSLVVFEAFF	TGTGCCAGCAGTTTAGTTGTTTTTGAAGCTTTCTTT
many	TRBD1	TRBV7-2	TRBJ1-5	CASSLTGDGVQPQHF	TGTGCCAGCAGCTTAACAGGGGATGGAGTGCAGCCCCAGCATTTT
.	.	TRBV6-2/TRBV6-3	TRBJ2-5	CASSHRQAPETQYF	TGTGCCAGCAGCCACCGACAGGCCCCAGAAACCCAGTACTTC
few	TRBD1	TRBV24-1	TRBJ1-2	CATSDLRQGNYGYTF	TGTGCCACCAGTGATTTGCGACAGGGGAACTATGGCTACACCTTC
many	.	TRBV6-1	TRBJ1-1	CASSYEQDREAFF	TGTGCCAGCAGTTATGAACAGGACCGTGAAGCTTTCTTT